This T cell receptor (beta chain) was recovered during a study of cytomegalovirus exposure and HLA in healthy donors. Overall study: Unique TCRs numbering some 93 million, obtained from HLA-typed donors, made up an early data release.

The PCR made use of 60 Vbeta and 13 Jbeta primers. In the original processing: In a later analysis, of some 80 million unique beta chains, some 10 million appeared in at least two donors. Repertoires were generated with immunoSEQ multiplex PCR, while TCRdb's copy carries only in-frame clones and drops some. V, J and clone size derive from that table, while D and trimming were established from the DNA sequence. The sample carries some 140,000 clones, less than 85% recorded once. Germline CDR1 reads SGHTA; CDR2 reads FQGTGA. The junction had 2 bases not matched to a gene; V was cut back by 4 bases and J by 2 bases. This CDR3 has 14 residues. This clone was seen just once. Its antigen is undetermined. Findings and caveats of the study: Per published reports, the classifier diagnosed cytomegalovirus status with high specificity and sensitivity.

This chain links TRBV7-3 with TRBJ1-3; 7 bases map to TRBD1. This clonotype was sampled from a woman aged 45-60 years in good health and CMV-seropositive. Sample: PBMCs. CDR3 bases: TGTGCCAGCAGCTCACAGGGGACTGGAAACACCATATATTTT. Translated, it gives CASSSQGTGNTIYF. The whole variable domain, filled in from reference TRBV7-3 and TRBJ1-3, reads GAGVSQTPSNKVTEKGKYVELRCDPISGHTALYWYRQSLGQGPEFLIYFQGTGAADDSGLPNDRFFAVRPEGSVSTLKIQRTERGDSAVYLCASSSQGTGNTIYFGEGSWLTVV.